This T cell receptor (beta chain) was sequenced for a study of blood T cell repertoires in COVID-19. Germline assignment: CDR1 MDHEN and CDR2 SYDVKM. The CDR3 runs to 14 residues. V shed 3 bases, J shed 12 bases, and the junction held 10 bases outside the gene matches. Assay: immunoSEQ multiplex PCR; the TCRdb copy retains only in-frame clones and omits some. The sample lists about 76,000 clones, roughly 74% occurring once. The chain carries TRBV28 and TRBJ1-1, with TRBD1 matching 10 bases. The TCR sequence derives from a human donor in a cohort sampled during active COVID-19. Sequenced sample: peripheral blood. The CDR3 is CASSLGQGRVGTFF. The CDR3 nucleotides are TGTGCCAGCAGTTTGGGACAGGGGCGCGTTGGGACTTTCTTT. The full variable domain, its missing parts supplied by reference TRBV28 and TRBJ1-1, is DVKVTQSSRYLVKRTGEKVFLECVQDMDHENMFWYRQDPGLGLRLIYFSYDVKMKEKGDIPEGYSVSREKKERFSLILESASTNQTSMYLCASSLGQGRVGTFFGQGTRLTVV.